The present T cell receptor beta chain was sequenced within a study of T cell responses to AZD1222 COVID-19 vaccine. Study results and limitations: Donor demographics were predominantly white British with a female majority; clonal diversity may be underestimated.

The method was immunoSEQ multiplex PCR; TCRdb's version includes in-frame clones alone and lacks a portion of them. This table holds 120,000 or so clones, 80% to 95% found once. For this clone: What it binds is not known.

This CDR3 comprises 14 residues. Germline CDR1 SGDLS, CDR2 YYNGEE. V lost 4 bases, J lost 7 bases, and 14 bases lay in between. The TCR sequence derives from an adult who received the MenACWY meningococcal vaccine as a control. Sequenced here: peripheral blood, sampled 28 days after the second dose of the MenACWY control vaccine. V and J are TRBV9 and TRBJ2-2, with D perhaps TRBD2 (5 bases). CDR3 sequence reads: CASSPGSIGGELFF. The CDR3 bases are TGTGCCAGCAGCCCGGGGTCGATAGGCGGGGAGCTGTTTTTT.